Below, one TCR beta chain is given with its context. What it binds is unknown. These donors, healthy bone marrow donors, were studied. The CDR3 is made up of 14 amino acids. With 4 bases removed from V and 7 bases from J, the gap between germline ends came to 17 bases. CDR1 is SGHTS, CDR2 YDEGEE, per germline. The sample is drawn from a study of cytomegalovirus exposure and HLA in healthy donors. Findings and limits, study-wide: In vitro work confirmed that a few CMV-associated chains recognize CMV antigens. A link between a missense DCLRE1C variant and TCR beta V- and J-gene trimming emerged from a later analysis.

Both 60 Vbeta primers and 13 Jbeta primers went into the PCR. The data were produced by immunoSEQ multiplex PCR, yet TCRdb's version contains in-frame clones alone and is incomplete. This table holds 60,000 to 65,000 clones, 80% to 90% found once. The chain carries TRBV5-8 and TRBJ1-2, with D possibly matching TRBD1 (5 bases). Sample: PBMCs. This clonotype was obtained from a man between 18 and 29 years old in good health and CMV-seronegative. CDR3: CASSDRQGLGGYTF. CDR3 bases: TGTGCCAGCAGCGACAGACAAGGACTAGGTGGCTACACCTTC.